A selection of T cell receptor beta chains follows, all from one sample in a study of CD8 T cells in Susac syndrome. TCRdb recomputed calls from the immunoSEQ multiplex PCR reads with MiXCR, one row per CDR3 protein. The sample shows roughly 180,000 distinct CDR3 sequences, 85% to 95% of them seen only once. Sequencing input: CD4+ T cells from PBMCs. The receptors were sampled from a human donor in good health. Both conserved end residues are part of each CDR3. D genes are given only for firm matches. Some rows mark clone size as missing; the rest say once, few, many or name a class of expanded clone.

NA,TRBD1,TRBJ1-2,TRBV6-4,CASRPGQGNGYTF,TGTGCCAGCAGGCCGGGACAGGGGAATGGCTACACCTTC
NA,TRBD1,TRBJ2-7,TRBV25-1,CASSEREEDRARQYEQYF,TGTGCCAGCAGTGAAAGGGAGGAGGACAGGGCAAGACAGTACGAGCAGTACTTC
NA,NA,TRBJ2-3,TRBV19,CASSWSGDEDTQYF,TGTGCCAGTAGTTGGTCGGGAGATGAGGATACGCAGTATTTT
NA,NA,TRBJ1-1,TRBV12-3/TRBV12-4,CASSLTESTEAFF,TGTGCCAGCAGTTTGACAGAGAGCACTGAAGCTTTCTTT
NA,NA,TRBJ2-3,TRBV7-2,CASSLESTDTQYF,TGTGCCAGCAGCTTGGAGAGCACAGATACGCAGTATTTT
NA,NA,TRBJ2-7,TRBV5-1,CASSSGTLSYEQYF,TGCGCCAGCAGCTCGGGGACACTGTCCTACGAGCAGTACTTC
NA,NA,TRBJ2-7,TRBV20-1,CSLGKSYEQYF,TGCAGTCTTGGGAAGTCCTACGAGCAGTACTTC
NA,NA,TRBJ2-7,TRBV28,CASRPAGGSEQYF,TGTGCCAGCAGACCGGCTGGGGGCAGCGAGCAGTACTTC
NA,NA,TRBJ1-5,TRBV20-1,CSARLGFSNQPQHF,TGCAGTGCTAGATTGGGGTTCAGCAATCAGCCCCAGCATTTT
NA,NA,TRBJ2-2,TRBV12-3/TRBV12-4,CASSFKQSNTGELFF,TGTGCCAGCAGTTTTAAGCAGTCGAACACCGGGGAGCTGTTTTTT
NA,NA,TRBJ2-1,TRBV6-4,CASSDSPVSIGNEQFF,TGTGCCAGCAGTGACTCCCCAGTCTCCATCGGCAATGAGCAGTTCTTC
NA,TRBD2,TRBJ2-5,TRBV5-1,CASSLGGTSRETQYF,TGCGCCAGCAGCTTGGGCGGGACTAGTAGAGAGACCCAGTACTTC
NA,NA,TRBJ2-1,TRBV28,CATPYNEQFF,TGTGCCACCCCCTACAATGAGCAGTTCTTC
NA,NA,TRBJ2-5,TRBV29-1,CSDRFGGQETQYF,TGCAGCGACAGGTTCGGGGGTCAAGAGACCCAGTACTTC
NA,NA,TRBJ2-7,TRBV7-8,CASSLPVGADEQYF,TGTGCCAGCAGCTTGCCAGTCGGGGCGGACGAGCAGTACTTC
NA,TRBD2,TRBJ2-3,TRBV5-4,CASSLKLAGFTDTQYF,TGTGCCAGCAGCTTGAAACTAGCGGGCTTCACAGATACGCAGTATTTT
once,TRBD1,TRBJ1-1,TRBV3-1,CASSQEDRPSVGAFF,TGTGCCAGCAGCCAAGAGGACAGGCCCTCGGTGGGAGCTTTCTTT
once,TRBD2,TRBJ2-7,TRBV27,CASSSQTSGSDYEQYF,TGTGCCAGCAGTTCCCAGACTAGCGGGAGCGACTACGAGCAGTACTTC
NA,TRBD2,TRBJ2-7,TRBV9,CASSVGLAGGNAYEQYF,TGTGCCAGCAGCGTGGGACTAGCGGGAGGTAACGCCTACGAGCAGTACTTC
NA,NA,TRBJ2-5,TRBV30,CAWSAAHERGETQYF,TGTGCCTGGAGCGCCGCGCACGAGAGGGGAGAGACCCAGTACTTC
NA,TRBD1,TRBJ1-5,TRBV27,CASRPIQGYSNQPQHF,TGTGCCAGCAGACCCATACAGGGGTATAGCAATCAGCCCCAGCATTTT
NA,TRBD1,TRBJ1-5,TRBV30,CAWGEGQINQPQHF,TGTGCCTGGGGGGAGGGACAGATCAATCAGCCCCAGCATTTT
NA,TRBD1,TRBJ1-1,TRBV27,CASSSPDRGETEAFF,TGTGCCAGCAGTTCCCCGGACAGGGGCGAAACTGAAGCTTTCTTT
few,NA,TRBJ2-5,TRBV29-1,CSVDGHSEETQYF,TGCAGCGTTGACGGGCACAGCGAAGAGACCCAGTACTTC
NA,NA,TRBJ2-1,TRBV11-1,CASSPPAAPYNEQFF,TGTGCCAGCAGCCCGCCGGCCGCGCCTTACAATGAGCAGTTCTTC
NA,NA,TRBJ2-5,TRBV25-1,CASSDRETQYF,TGTGCCAGCAGTGACCGTGAGACCCAGTACTTC
NA,NA,TRBJ1-4,TRBV3-1,CASSQDPVPGGKLFF,TGTGCCAGCAGCCAAGATCCCGTCCCGGGGGGAAAACTGTTTTTT
NA,NA,TRBJ2-1,TRBV20-1,CSAHRRTVHNEQFF,TGCAGTGCCCACCGGCGTACGGTGCACAATGAGCAGTTCTTC
NA,NA,TRBJ1-5,TRBV3-1,CAAGSNQPQHF,TGTGCCGCGGGGAGCAATCAGCCCCAGCATTTT
NA,NA,TRBJ2-5,TRBV30,CAWGRGAGQETQYF,TGTGCCTGGGGGCGAGGGGCCGGCCAAGAGACCCAGTACTTC
NA,TRBD1,TRBJ2-1,TRBV27,CASRKTGASEQFF,TGTGCCAGCAGAAAGACAGGGGCGAGTGAGCAGTTCTTC
NA,NA,TRBJ1-1,TRBV7-9,CASSRVDEAFF,TGTGCCAGCAGCCGGGTAGATGAAGCTTTCTTT
NA,NA,TRBJ1-1,TRBV12-3/TRBV12-4,CASSFSGGHTEAFF,TGTGCCAGCAGTTTTAGTGGAGGTCACACTGAAGCTTTCTTT
NA,NA,TRBJ2-2,TRBV27,CASSTQGRVGGELFF,TGTGCCAGCAGTACACAGGGAAGAGTAGGCGGGGAGCTGTTTTTT
NA,TRBD2,TRBJ2-3,TRBV30,CAWRAGGPDTQYF,TGTGCCTGGAGAGCGGGAGGTCCAGATACGCAGTATTTT
NA,TRBD2,TRBJ2-3,TRBV20-1,CSARLAGGLGTDTQYF,TGCAGTGCTAGACTAGCGGGGGGATTAGGCACAGATACGCAGTATTTT
NA,NA,TRBJ2-2,TRBV7-9,CASSKATGELFF,TGTGCCAGCAGCAAAGCCACCGGGGAGCTGTTTTTT
NA,NA,TRBJ1-5,TRBV28,CASSPGGGGNQPQHF,TGTGCCAGCAGCCCCGGGGGAGGTGGCAATCAGCCCCAGCATTTT
NA,TRBD2,TRBJ2-1,TRBV3-1,CASSQPPSGRAGEQFF,TGTGCCAGCAGCCAACCTCCTAGCGGGAGGGCCGGTGAGCAGTTCTTC
NA,NA,TRBJ2-1,TRBV29-1,CSGGRKISYNEQFF,TGCAGCGGGGGACGGAAAATCTCCTACAATGAGCAGTTCTTC